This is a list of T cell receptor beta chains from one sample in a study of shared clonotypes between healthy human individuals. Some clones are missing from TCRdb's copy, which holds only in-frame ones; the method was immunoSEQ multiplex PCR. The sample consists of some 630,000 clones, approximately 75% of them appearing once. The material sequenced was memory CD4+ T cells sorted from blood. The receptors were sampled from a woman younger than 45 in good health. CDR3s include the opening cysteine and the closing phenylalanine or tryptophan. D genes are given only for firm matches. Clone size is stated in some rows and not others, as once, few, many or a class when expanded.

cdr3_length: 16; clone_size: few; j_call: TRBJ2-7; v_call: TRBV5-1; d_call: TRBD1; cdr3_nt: TGCGCCAGCAGCCTCCAACCCCCGGGACAGGGCTACGAGCAGTACTTC; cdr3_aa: CASSLQPPGQGYEQYF
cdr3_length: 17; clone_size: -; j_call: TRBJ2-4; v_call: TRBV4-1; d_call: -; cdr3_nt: TGCGCCAGCAGCCAAGGAGGAGTCCTAGGAGCCAAAAACATTCAGTACTTC; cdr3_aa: CASSQGGVLGAKNIQYF
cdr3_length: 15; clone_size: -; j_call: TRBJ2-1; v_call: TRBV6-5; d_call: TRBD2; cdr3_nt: TGTGCCAGCAGTTACTCTAGCGGGTCCTACAATGAGCAGTTCTTC; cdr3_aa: CASSYSSGSYNEQFF
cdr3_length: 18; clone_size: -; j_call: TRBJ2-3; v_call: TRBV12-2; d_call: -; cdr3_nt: TGTGCAAGTCGCTCCCCTCGATTACTAGCGGAGAACACAGATACGCAGTATTTT; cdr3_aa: CASRSPRLLAENTDTQYF
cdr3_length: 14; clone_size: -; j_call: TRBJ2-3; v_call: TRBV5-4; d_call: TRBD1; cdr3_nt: TGTGCCAGCAGCCTAACAGGGGCCACAGATACGCAGTATTTT; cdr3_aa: CASSLTGATDTQYF
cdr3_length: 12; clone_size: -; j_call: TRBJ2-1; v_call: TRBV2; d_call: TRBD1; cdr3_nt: TGTGCCAGCTGGACAGGGGGCGAGGCGCAGTTCTTC; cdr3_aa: CASWTGGEAQFF
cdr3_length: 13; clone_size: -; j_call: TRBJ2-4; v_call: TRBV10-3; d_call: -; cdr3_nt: TGTGCCATCAGATCCCAGGGAGGTGACATTCAGTACTTC; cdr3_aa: CAIRSQGGDIQYF
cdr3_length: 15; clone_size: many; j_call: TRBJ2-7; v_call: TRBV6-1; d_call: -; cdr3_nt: TGTGCCAGCAGTGAAATCATGGAAGGGAGCCACGAGCAGTACTTC; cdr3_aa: CASSEIMEGSHEQYF
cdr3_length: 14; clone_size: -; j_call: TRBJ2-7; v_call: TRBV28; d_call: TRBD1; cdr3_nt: TGTGCCAGCTCCCGGGACAGGGGCCTCTACGAGCAGTACTTC; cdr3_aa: CASSRDRGLYEQYF
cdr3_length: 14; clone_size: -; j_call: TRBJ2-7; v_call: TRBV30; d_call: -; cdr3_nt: TGTGCCTGGAGTTGGGGGGTACTTCAGAACGAGCAGTACTTC; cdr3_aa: CAWSWGVLQNEQYF
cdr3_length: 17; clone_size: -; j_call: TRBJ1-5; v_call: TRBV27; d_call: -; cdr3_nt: TGTGCCAGCAGTATAAGCGGCGGTCTTCAAGGGGATCAGCCCCAGCATTTT; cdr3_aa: CASSISGGLQGDQPQHF
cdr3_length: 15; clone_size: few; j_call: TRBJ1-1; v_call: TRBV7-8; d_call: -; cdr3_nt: TGTGCCAGCAGCTTAGGGGGGGCGAGGACCACTGAAGCTTTCTTT; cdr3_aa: CASSLGGARTTEAFF
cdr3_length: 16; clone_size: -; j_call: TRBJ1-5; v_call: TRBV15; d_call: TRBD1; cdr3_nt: TGTGCCACCAGCAGAGGCGGGACAGGGGTCAATCAGCCCCAGCATTTT; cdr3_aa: CATSRGGTGVNQPQHF
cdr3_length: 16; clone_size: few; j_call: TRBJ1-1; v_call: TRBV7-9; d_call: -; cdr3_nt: TGTGCCAGCAGCAAAGAGGGCTTTATTATGAACACTGAAGCTTTCTTT; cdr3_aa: CASSKEGFIMNTEAFF
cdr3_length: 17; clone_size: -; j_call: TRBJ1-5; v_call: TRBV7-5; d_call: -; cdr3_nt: TGTGTCAGAAGCTCGGTAGCCGGGTGGGTAGTCAATCAGCCCCAGCATTTT; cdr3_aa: CVRSSVAGWVVNQPQHF
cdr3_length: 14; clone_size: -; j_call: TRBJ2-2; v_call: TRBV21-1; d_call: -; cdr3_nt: TGTGCCAGCTTGGGACTAGTAGACACCGGGGAGCTGTTTTTT; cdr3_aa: CASLGLVDTGELFF
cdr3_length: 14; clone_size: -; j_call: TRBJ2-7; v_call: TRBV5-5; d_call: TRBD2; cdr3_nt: TGTGCCAGCAGCGTCATAGCGGGAGGCCGCGAGCAGTACTTC; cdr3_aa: CASSVIAGGREQYF
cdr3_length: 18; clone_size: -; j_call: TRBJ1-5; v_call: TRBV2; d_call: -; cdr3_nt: TGTGCCAGCAGTGAACTGGTAGGTGGTCTTATGGGCAATCAGCCCCAGCATTTT; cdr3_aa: CASSELVGGLMGNQPQHF
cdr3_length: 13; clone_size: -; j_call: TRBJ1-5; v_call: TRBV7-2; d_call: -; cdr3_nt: TGTGCCAGCAGCTTAACGGGGAATCAGCCCCAGCATTTT; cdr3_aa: CASSLTGNQPQHF
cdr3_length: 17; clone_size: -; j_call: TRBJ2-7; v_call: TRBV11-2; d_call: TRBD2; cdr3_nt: TGTGCCAGCAGCCCCCCGGGACTAGCGGGAGGTAAGGGCGAGCAGTACTTC; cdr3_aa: CASSPPGLAGGKGEQYF
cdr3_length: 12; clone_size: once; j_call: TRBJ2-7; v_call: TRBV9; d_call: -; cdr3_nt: TGTGCCAGCGGGGGATTAGGTCACGAGCAGTACTTC; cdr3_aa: CASGGLGHEQYF
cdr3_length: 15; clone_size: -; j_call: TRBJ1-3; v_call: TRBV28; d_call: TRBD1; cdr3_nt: TGTGCCAGCAGCTCGGGACAGGGGACGGGAAACACCATATATTTT; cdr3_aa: CASSSGQGTGNTIYF
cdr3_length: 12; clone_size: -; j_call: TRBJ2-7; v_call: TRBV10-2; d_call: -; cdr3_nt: TGCGCCAGCAGTCCTCTAGCGAGCGAGCAGTACTTC; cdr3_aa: CASSPLASEQYF
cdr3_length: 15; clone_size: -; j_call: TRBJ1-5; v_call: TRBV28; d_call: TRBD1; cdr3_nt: TGTGCCAGCGCCCGGGACAGAAATAGCAATCAGCCCCAGCATTTT; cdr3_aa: CASARDRNSNQPQHF
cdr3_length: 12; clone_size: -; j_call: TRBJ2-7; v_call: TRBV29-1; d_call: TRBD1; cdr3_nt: TGCAGCGTTAAGGGACAGGGGGTCGAGCAGTACTTC; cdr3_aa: CSVKGQGVEQYF
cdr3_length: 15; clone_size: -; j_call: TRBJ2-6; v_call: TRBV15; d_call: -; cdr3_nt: TGTGCCACCAGCAAGGGCAGGAGTGGGGCCAACGTCCTGACTTTC; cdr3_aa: CATSKGRSGANVLTF
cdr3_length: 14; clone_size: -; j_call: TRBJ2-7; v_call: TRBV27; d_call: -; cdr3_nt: TGTGCCAGCAGCCCAAGGACAATTTCCTACGAGCAGTACTTC; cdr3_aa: CASSPRTISYEQYF
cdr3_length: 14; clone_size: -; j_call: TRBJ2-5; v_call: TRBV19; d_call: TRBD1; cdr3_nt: TGTGCCAGTTCCATCTCAGGGGGATTCGAGACCCAGTACTTC; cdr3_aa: CASSISGGFETQYF
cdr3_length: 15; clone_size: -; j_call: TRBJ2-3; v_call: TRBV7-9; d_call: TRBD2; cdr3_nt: TGTGCCAGCAGCTTCGGAGCGGGAGGCACAGATACGCAGTATTTT; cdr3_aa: CASSFGAGGTDTQYF
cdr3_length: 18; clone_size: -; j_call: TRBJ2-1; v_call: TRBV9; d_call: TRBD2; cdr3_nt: TGTGCCAGCAGCGTAGCTCCCACCGGGACTAGCGGGTACAATGAGCAGTTCTTC; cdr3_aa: CASSVAPTGTSGYNEQFF
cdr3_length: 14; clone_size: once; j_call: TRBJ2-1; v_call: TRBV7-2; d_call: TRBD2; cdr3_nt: TGTGCCAGCAGCTTGCTAGCGGGGTACAATGAGCAGTTCTTC; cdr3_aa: CASSLLAGYNEQFF
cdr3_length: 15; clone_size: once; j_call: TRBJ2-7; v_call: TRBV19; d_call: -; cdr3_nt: TGTGCCAGTAAGGAGGGACGGGAGAGCTCCTACGAGCAGTACTTC; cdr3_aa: CASKEGRESSYEQYF
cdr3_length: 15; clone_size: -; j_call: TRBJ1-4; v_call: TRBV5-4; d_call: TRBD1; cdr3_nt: TGTGCCAGCAGCTCTCAAACAGGGGGCAGAGAAAAACTGTTTTTT; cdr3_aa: CASSSQTGGREKLFF
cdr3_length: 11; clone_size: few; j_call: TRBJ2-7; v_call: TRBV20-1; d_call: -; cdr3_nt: TGCAGTGCCTCTGACAACTACGAGCAGTACTTC; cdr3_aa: CSASDNYEQYF
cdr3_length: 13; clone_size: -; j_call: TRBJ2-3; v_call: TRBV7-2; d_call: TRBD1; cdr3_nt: TGTGCCAGCAGCTTAGCCCGGACAGGGTCTAAGTATTTT; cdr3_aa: CASSLARTGSKYF
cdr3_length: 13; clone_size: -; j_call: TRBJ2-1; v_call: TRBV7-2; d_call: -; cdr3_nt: TGTGCCAGCAGCTACCCGGGATACAATGAGCAGTTCTTC; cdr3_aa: CASSYPGYNEQFF
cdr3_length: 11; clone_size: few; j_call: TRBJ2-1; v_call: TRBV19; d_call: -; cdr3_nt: TGTGCCAGTAGCGCTCGAAGTGAGCAGTTCTTC; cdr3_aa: CASSARSEQFF
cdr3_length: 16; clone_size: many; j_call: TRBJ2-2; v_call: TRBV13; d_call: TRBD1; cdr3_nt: TGTGCCAGCAGCTCAACAGGGGGCGTTGGGACCGGGGAGCTGTTTTTT; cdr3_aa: CASSSTGGVGTGELFF
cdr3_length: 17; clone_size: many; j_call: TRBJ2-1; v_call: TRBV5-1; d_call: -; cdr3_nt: TGCGCCAGCAGCCTGGCTCGGGAGACCGGACTGGGCGATGAGCAGTTCTTC; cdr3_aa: CASSLARETGLGDEQFF
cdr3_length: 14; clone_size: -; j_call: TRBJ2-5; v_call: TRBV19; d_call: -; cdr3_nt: TGTGCCAGTAGTATCCGGGGACGCGGGGAGACCCAGTACTTC; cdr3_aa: CASSIRGRGETQYF
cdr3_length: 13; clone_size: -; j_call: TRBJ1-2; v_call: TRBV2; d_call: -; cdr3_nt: TGTGCCAGCAGTGCGAACAGTAACTATGGCTACACCTTC; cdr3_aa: CASSANSNYGYTF
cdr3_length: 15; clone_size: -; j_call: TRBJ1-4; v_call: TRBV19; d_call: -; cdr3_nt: TGTGCCAGTAGTCGGGGTGTGAACGCCGGTGAAAAACTGTTTTTT; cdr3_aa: CASSRGVNAGEKLFF
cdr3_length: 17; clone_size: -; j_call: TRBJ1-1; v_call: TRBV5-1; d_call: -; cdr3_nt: TGCGCCAGCAGCCCCCGACCGGTCATATCCATGAACACTGAAGCTTTCTTT; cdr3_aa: CASSPRPVISMNTEAFF
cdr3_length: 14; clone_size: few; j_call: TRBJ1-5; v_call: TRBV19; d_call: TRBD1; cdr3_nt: TGTGCCAGCACCGGGACAGGGGGCGGTCAGCCCCAGCATTTT; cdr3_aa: CASTGTGGGQPQHF
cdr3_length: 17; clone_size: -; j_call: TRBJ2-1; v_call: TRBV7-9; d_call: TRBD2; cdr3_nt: TGTGCCAGCAGCATTTTAGGGACTAGCGGGAACTACAATGAGCAGTTCTTC; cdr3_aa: CASSILGTSGNYNEQFF
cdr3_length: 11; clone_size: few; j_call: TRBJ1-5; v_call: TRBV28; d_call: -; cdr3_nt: TGTGCCAGCAGCATGGATCAGCCCCAGCATTTT; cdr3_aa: CASSMDQPQHF
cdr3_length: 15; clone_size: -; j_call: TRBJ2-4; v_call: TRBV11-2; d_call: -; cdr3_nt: TGTGCCAGCAGCTTACGGGGGCAGGTCAAAAACATTCAGTACTTC; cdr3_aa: CASSLRGQVKNIQYF
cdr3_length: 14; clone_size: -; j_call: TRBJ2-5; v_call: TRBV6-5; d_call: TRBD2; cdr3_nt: TGTGCCAGCAGAGAAACGACGGCGGGAGTGACCCAGTACTTC; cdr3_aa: CASRETTAGVTQYF
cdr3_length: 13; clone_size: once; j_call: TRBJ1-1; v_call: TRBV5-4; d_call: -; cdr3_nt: TGTGCCAGCAGCCGGGCCACGGTTTCCGAAGCTTTCTTT; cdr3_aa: CASSRATVSEAFF
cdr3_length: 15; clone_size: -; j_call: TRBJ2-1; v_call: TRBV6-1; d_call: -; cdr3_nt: TGTGCCAGCAGTGAAGGACGCGGATCCTACAATGAGCAGTTCTTC; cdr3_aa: CASSEGRGSYNEQFF
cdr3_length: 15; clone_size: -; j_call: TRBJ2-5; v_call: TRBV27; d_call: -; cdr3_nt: TGTGCCAGCAGACCCGGGGTGGGGGGCGGAGAGACCCAGTACTTC; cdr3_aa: CASRPGVGGGETQYF
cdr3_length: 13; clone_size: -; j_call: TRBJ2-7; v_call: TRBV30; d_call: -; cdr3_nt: TGTGCCTGGGCTTCGGGATCGGGTCGCGAGCAGTACTTC; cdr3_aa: CAWASGSGREQYF
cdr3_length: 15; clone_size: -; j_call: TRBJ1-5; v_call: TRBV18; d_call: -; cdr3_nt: TGTGCCAGCTCACCGGGCCAGCATAGCAATCAGCCCCAGCATTTT; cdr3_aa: CASSPGQHSNQPQHF
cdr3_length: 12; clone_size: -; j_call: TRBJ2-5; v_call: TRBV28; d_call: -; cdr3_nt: TGTGCCAGCGAGGGATCCGAAGAGACCCAGTACTTC; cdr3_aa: CASEGSEETQYF
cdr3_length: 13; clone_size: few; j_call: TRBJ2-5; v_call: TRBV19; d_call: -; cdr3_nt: TGTGCCAGTAGTCCCCGGGACCCGGGGGCCCAGTACTTC; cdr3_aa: CASSPRDPGAQYF
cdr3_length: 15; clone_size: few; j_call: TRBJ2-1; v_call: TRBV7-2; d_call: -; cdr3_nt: TGTGCCAGCGGACTAACGGTGCTCGTCGGGAATGAGCAGTTCTTC; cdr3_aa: CASGLTVLVGNEQFF
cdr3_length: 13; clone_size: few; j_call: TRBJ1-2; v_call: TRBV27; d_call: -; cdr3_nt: TGTGCCAGCAGTCAACAGTTCCTCTATGGCTACACCTTC; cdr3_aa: CASSQQFLYGYTF